This is a list of T cell receptor beta chains from one sample in a study of metastatic and nonmetastatic thyroid tumors. TCRdb reanalyzed the PCR reads via MiXCR. Of roughly 58,000 clones in the sample, about 4% were seen once. The source material was blood. These receptors were taken from a female donor with papillary thyroid cancer or a benign thyroid nodule (not recorded which). Some clones in this sample may be carry-over from other donors' samples. Each CDR3 is given with its conserved first and last residue. A D gene is named only where the DNA matches it firmly. Clone size appears in some rows only: once, few, many, or a class for an expanded clone.

CDR3aa	CDR3nt	abundance	v_gene	j_gene	d_gene
CASSFQPGQPLTGELFF	TGCGCCAGCAGCTTTCAACCGGGACAGCCGCTCACCGGGGAGCTGTTTTTT	many	TRBV5-1	TRBJ2-2	TRBD1
CASRSYKNTGELFF	TGTGCCAGCAGATCTTACAAGAACACCGGGGAGCTGTTTTTT	many	TRBV12-3/TRBV12-4	TRBJ2-2	-
CASSEAGTDTQYF	TGTGCCAGCAGTGAAGCAGGCACAGATACGCAGTATTTT	many	TRBV2	TRBJ2-3	-
CASHSLQLDMNTEAFF	TGTGCCAGCCACTCCTTACAGTTAGATATGAACACTGAAGCTTTCTTT	many	TRBV6-2/TRBV6-3	TRBJ1-1	-
CASKGLGRGTNYGYTF	TGTGCCAGCAAGGGTCTCGGTCGGGGCACTAACTATGGCTACACCTTC	-	TRBV28	TRBJ1-2	-
CASSVSGSVQFF	TGTGCCAGCAGTGTAAGCGGGAGTGTTCAGTTCTTC	-	TRBV6-1	TRBJ2-1	TRBD2
CASSLFSGAGWFF	TGTGCCAGCAGTTTATTCTCTGGCGCGGGGTGGTTCTTC	-	TRBV27	TRBJ2-1	-
CASSQVWENTEAFF	TGTGCCAGCAGCCAAGTATGGGAGAACACTGAAGCTTTCTTT	many	TRBV3-1	TRBJ1-1	-
CASSLGGSNKDTQYF	TGCGCCAGCAGCTTGGGCGGGAGTAATAAAGATACGCAGTATTTT	many	TRBV5-1	TRBJ2-3	TRBD2
CASRQRAGGLSSTDTQYF	TGTGCCAGCAGACAAAGGGCGGGAGGCCTCTCTAGCACAGATACGCAGTATTTT	many	TRBV12-3/TRBV12-4	TRBJ2-3	TRBD2
CASSEPTGPSNYGYTF	TGTGCCAGCAGTGAACCGACAGGCCCATCTAACTATGGCTACACCTTC	many	TRBV2	TRBJ1-2	-
CASSLADRGPQETQYF	TGCGCCAGCAGCTTGGCCGACAGGGGACCCCAAGAGACCCAGTACTTC	many	TRBV5-1	TRBJ2-5	TRBD1
CATSQGGVGYEQYF	TGTGCCACCAGCCAGGGAGGGGTGGGCTACGAGCAGTACTTC	many	TRBV15	TRBJ2-7	TRBD2
CSASRGSNQPQHF	TGCAGTGCTAGTCGGGGGTCGAATCAGCCCCAGCATTTT	-	TRBV20-1	TRBJ1-5	-
CASSYGPNPLF	TGTGCCAGCAGTTACGGGCCGAATCCGCTCTTC	-	TRBV6-5	TRBJ2-1	-
CASNPLGEARAKNIQYF	TGTGCCAGTAACCCCCTGGGGGAGGCGAGGGCCAAAAACATTCAGTACTTC	few	TRBV19	TRBJ2-4	-
CASRTGGRETQYF	TGTGCCAGTAGAACAGGGGGCCGCGAGACCCAGTACTTC	many	TRBV19	TRBJ2-5	TRBD1
CASSLDRNIQYF	TGCGCCAGCAGCTTGGATCGGAACATTCAGTACTTC	many	TRBV5-1	TRBJ2-4	-
CASSPQGFGGNYGYTF	TGTGCCAGCAGCCCACAGGGATTCGGAGGGAACTATGGCTACACCTTC	few	TRBV7-2	TRBJ1-2	-